This paragraph covers one T cell receptor beta chain sequence. Its antigen is still unknown. Produced via immunoSEQ multiplex PCR; TCRdb's table is partial and in-frame only. Here the sample spans fewer than 65,000 clones, about nine tenths being singletons. The data derive from a study of OX40 agonist ivuxolimab in advanced cancers. Study information: Prior anti-PD-1, anti-PD-L1 or anti-CTLA-4 therapy was allowed; around 40% had some. Broader study findings: At 0.1 to 3.0 mg/kg, CD4+ and CD8+ blood T cells expanded clonally by week 6. The average count of expanded clones was higher among CD8+ T cells than among CD4+.

Germline V gives CDR1 MDHEN, CDR2 SYDVKM. Trimming removed 8 bases at V and 4 bases at J, with 20 bases between. The CDR3 runs to 15 residues. The chain links TRBV28 to TRBJ1-1; a possible D gene is TRBD1 (5 bases). This TCR derives from an adult with an advanced solid tumor such as melanoma, head and neck, liver or kidney cancer. The sequencing used CD4+ or CD8+ T cells sorted from blood, collected in a trial of the OX40 agonist ivuxolimab. The CDR3 loop is CASGRGTLEVTEAFF. CDR3 sequence (DNA): TGTGCCAGCGGCCGCGGGACCCTCGAGGTCACTGAAGCTTTCTTT.